This T cell receptor beta chain was documented in a study of cytomegalovirus exposure and HLA in healthy donors. Study overall: One earlier analysis, a look at 150 million to 200 million T cells, found roughly 120 million unique TCR beta sequences. Points from the study as a whole: Across HLA loci, a later analysis found differing TCR association rates, with DRB1 most and HLA-C fewest. CMV antigen specificity was confirmed in vitro for a few CMV-associated chains. Presence/absence analyses treated sequencing depth as roughly uniform across donors.

V gave up 1 base and J gave up 4 bases, with 16 bases separating them. CDR3 length: 16 amino acids. Germline V lookup: CDR1 MGHRA, CDR2 YSYEKL. This clone was seen just once. No antigen is known for it. With 60 Vbeta and 13 Jbeta primers, the PCR was carried out. Here immunoSEQ multiplex PCR was the method, and the copy in TCRdb shows in-frame clones only, minus some. Counted here are under 150,000 clones, about 80% occurring once; the ten biggest clones make up 3% to 4%. The chain recombines TRBV4-1 with TRBJ1-1; no clear D. The sequence was obtained from a woman in her thirties or forties in good health and CMV-seronegative. Sequencing was done on a sample of PBMCs. The CDR3 region is CASSQAPKRMSTEAFF. As DNA, the CDR3 is TGCGCCAGCAGCCAAGCTCCCAAGAGAATGAGCACTGAAGCTTTCTTT.